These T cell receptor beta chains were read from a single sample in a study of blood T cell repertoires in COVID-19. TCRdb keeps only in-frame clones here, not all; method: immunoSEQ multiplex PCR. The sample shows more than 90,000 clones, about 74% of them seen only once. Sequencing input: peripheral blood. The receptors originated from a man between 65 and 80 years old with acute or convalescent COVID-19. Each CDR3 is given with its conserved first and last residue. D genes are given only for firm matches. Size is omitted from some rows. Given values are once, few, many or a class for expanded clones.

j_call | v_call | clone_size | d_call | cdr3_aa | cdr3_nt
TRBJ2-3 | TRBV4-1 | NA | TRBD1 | CASSWTGTGTDTQYF | TGCGCCAGCAGCTGGACAGGGACGGGCACAGATACGCAGTATTTT
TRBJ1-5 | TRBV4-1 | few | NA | CASSQDDRRQPQHF | TGCGCCAGCAGCCAAGATGACAGGAGACAGCCCCAGCATTTT
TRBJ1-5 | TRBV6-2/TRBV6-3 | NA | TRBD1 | CASSKPPDRARNQPQHF | TGTGCCAGCAGTAAACCCCCCGACAGGGCGAGAAATCAGCCCCAGCATTTT
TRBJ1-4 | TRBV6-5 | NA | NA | CASSYEQGRNEKLFF | TGTGCCAGCAGTTACGAACAGGGCAGGAATGAAAAACTGTTTTTT
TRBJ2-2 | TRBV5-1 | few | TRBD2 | CASSLGKRREAPKNTGELFF | TGCGCCAGCAGCTTGGGGAAGAGGCGGGAGGCCCCGAAGAACACCGGGGAGCTGTTTTTT
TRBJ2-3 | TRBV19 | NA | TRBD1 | CASTRTGTTDTQYF | TGTGCCAGTACCCGGACAGGGACCACAGATACGCAGTATTTT
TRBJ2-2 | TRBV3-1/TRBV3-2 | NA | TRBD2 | CASSQGIAGGPRDTGELFF | TGTGCCAGCAGCCAAGGAATAGCGGGGGGGCCCCGGGACACCGGGGAGCTGTTTTTT
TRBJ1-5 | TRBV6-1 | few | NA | CASSEGQSNQPQHF | TGTGCCAGCAGTGAAGGACAGAGCAATCAGCCCCAGCATTTT
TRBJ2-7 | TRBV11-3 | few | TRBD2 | CASSPRGGYEQYF | TGTGCCAGCAGCCCCCGGGGGGGGTACGAGCAGTACTTC
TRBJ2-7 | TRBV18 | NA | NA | CASSPPSVSYEQYF | TGTGCCAGCTCACCACCGTCGGTCTCCTACGAGCAGTACTTC
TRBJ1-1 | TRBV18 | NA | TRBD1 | CASSPSQGAENTEAFF | TGTGCCAGCTCACCATCGCAGGGGGCCGAGAACACTGAAGCTTTCTTT
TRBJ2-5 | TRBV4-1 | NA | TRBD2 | CASSPRPIAGLETQYF | TGCGCCAGCAGCCCCCGACCGATAGCGGGGTTGGAGACCCAGTACTTC
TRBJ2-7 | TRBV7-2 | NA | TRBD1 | CASSLADRGHYEQYF | TGTGCCAGCAGCTTAGCGGACAGGGGACACTACGAGCAGTACTTC